The T cell receptor (beta chain) under discussion was sequenced for a study of blood T cell repertoires in COVID-19. The overall study: Samples came from the United States, Italy and Spain, spanning acute and convalescent COVID-19. Sources were T cells, B-cell-depleted T cells, or PBMCs; the material itself was cDNA or gDNA.

Study processing details: Reference gene primers were amplified, and this amplification served to estimate nucleated cell counts. The repertoire was sequenced with immunoSEQ multiplex PCR; TCRdb's copy has only in-frame clones and lacks some. Clone size and V and J calls were adopted from that table, with D and trimming inferred from the DNA. Among 95,000 to 110,000 clones listed, 80% to 85% were seen once. The CDR3 length is 15 residues. Germline assignment: CDR1 SGHTA and CDR2 FQGTGA. V lost 4 bases to trimming and J lost 2 bases; unmatched junction nucleotides: 3. This clonotype originated in a human donor in a cohort sampled during active COVID-19. Input material: peripheral blood. The rearrangement uses TRBV7-3 and TRBJ2-1; 9 bases are shared with TRBD2. CDR3 nucleotide sequence: TGTGCCAGCAGCTCGGAGCGGGAGGCCTACAATGAGCAGTTCTTC. Amino acids: CASSSEREAYNEQFF.